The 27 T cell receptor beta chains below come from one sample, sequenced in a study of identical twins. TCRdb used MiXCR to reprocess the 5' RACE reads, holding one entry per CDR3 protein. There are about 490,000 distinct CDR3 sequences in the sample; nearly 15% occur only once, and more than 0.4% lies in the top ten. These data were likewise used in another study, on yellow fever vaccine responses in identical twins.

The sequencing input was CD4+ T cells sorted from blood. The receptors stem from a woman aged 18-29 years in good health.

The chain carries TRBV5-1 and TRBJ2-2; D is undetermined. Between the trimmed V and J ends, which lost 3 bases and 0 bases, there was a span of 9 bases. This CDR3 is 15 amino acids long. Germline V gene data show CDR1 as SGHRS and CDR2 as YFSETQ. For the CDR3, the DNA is TGCGCCAGCAGCTGGACGGTATCGAACACCGGGGAGCTGTTTTTT. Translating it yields CASSWTVSNTGELFF.

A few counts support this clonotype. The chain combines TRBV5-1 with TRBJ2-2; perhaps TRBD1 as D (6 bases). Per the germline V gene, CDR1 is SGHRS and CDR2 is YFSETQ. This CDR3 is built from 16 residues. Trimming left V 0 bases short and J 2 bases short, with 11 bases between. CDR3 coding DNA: TGCGCCAGCAGCTTGGCCGGGACACACAACACCGGGGAGCTGTTTTTT. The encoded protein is CASSLAGTHNTGELFF.

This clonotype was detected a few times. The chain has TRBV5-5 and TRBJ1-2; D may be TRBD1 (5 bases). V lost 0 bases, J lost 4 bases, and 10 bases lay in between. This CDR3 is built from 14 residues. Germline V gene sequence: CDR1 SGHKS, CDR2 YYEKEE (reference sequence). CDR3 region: CASSLVGRVYGYTF. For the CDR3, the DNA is TGTGCCAGCAGCTTGGTGGGCAGGGTCTATGGCTACACCTTC.

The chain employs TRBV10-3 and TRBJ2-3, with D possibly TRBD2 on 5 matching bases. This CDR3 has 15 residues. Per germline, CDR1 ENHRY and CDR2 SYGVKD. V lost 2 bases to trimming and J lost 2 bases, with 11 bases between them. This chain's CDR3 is CAISERETSTDTQYF. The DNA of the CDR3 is TGTGCCATCAGTGAGAGGGAGACATCCACAGATACGCAGTATTTT.

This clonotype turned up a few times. CDR3 loop: CASSQARLMNTEAFF. CDR3 sequence (DNA): TGTGCCAGCAGTCAGGCGAGATTGATGAACACTGAAGCTTTCTTT. The rearrangement joins TRBV6-1 to TRBJ1-1; no clear D. Germline-derived CDR1 and CDR2 are MNHNS and SASEGT. This CDR3 has 15 residues. V dropped 5 bases and J dropped 0 bases, with 13 bases sitting between them.

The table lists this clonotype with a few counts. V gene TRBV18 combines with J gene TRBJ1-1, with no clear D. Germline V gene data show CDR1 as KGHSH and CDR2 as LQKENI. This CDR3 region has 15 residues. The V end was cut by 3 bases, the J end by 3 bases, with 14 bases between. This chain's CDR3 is CASSPMDPRDTEAFF. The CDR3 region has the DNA TGTGCCAGCTCACCGATGGACCCGAGGGACACTGAAGCTTTCTTT.

CDR3 nucleotides: TGTGCCAGCAGCTTCGGGGGGCCGACTGAAGCTTTCTTT. Protein sequence: CASSFGGPTEAFF. The V and J genes are TRBV7-9 and TRBJ1-1; possibly TRBD1 for D (6 bases). The CDR3 consists of 13 residues. Trimming took 3 bases from V and 5 from J, leaving 10 bases between them. Germline CDR1 reads SEHNR; CDR2 reads FQNEAQ (reference sequence).

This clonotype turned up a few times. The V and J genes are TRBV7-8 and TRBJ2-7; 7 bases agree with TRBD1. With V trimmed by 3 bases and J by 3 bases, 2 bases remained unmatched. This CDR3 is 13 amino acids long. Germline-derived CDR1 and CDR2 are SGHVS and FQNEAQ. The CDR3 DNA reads TGTGCCAGCAGCTTGGGACAGATCTACGAGCAGTACGTC. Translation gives CASSLGQIYEQYV.

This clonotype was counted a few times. The CDR3 here is CASSQDWGISYEQYF. The CDR3 nucleotides read TGTGCCAGCAGCCAAGATTGGGGGATCTCCTACGAGCAGTACTTC. V is TRBV14 and J is TRBJ2-7, with D perhaps assigned TRBD1 or TRBD2 (5 bases each). CDR1 and CDR2 from the germline V gene are SGHDN and FVKESK. The CDR3 is made up of 15 amino acids. Trimming removed 0 bases from V and 0 bases from J, with 9 bases in between.

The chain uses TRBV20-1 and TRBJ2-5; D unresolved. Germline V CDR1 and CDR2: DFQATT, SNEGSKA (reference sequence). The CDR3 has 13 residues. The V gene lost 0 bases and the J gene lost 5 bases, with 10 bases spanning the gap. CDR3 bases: TGCAGTGCTAGAGATCGGTGGATGGAGACCCAGTACTTC. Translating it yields CSARDRWMETQYF.

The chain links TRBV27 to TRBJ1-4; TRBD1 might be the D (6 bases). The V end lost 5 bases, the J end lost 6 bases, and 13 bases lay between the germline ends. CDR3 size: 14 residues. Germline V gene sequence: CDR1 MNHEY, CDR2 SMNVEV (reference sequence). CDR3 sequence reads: CASSIDRFYEKLFF. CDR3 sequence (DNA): TGTGCCAGCAGTATCGACAGGTTTTATGAAAAACTGTTTTTT.

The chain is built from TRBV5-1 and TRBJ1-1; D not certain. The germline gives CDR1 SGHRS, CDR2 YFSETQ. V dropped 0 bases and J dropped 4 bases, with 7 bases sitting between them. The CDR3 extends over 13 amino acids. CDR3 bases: TGCGCCAGCAGCTTGGAGTCACCCACTGAAGCTTTCTTT. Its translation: CASSLESPTEAFF.

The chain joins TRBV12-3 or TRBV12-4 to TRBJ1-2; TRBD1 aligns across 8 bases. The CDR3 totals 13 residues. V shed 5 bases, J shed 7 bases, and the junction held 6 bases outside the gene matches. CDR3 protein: CASSVTGAAGYTF. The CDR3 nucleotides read TGTGCCAGCAGTGTGACAGGGGCTGCTGGCTACACCTTC.

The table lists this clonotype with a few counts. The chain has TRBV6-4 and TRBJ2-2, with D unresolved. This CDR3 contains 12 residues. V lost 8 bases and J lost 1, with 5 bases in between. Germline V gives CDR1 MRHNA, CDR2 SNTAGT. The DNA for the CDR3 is TGTGCCAGCGGGGAGAACACCGGGGAGCTGTTTTTT. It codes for CASGENTGELFF.

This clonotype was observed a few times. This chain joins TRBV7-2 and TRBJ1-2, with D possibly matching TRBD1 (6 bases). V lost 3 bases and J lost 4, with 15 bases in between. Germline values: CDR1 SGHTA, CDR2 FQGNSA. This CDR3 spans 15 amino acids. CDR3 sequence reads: CASSFTRGASYGYTF. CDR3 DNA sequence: TGTGCCAGCAGCTTCACACGGGGGGCCTCCTATGGCTACACCTTC. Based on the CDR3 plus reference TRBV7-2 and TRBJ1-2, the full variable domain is GAGVSQSPSNKVTEKGKDVELRCDPISGHTALYWYRQSLGQGLEFLIYFQGNSAPDKSGLPSDRFSAERTGGSVSTLTIQRTQQEDSAVYLCASSFTRGASYGYTFGSGTRLTVV.

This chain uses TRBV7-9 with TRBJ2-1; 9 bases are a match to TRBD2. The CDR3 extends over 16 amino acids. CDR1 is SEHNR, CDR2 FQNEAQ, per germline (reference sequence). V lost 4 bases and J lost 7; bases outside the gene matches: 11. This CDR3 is CASSYFGTSTKNEQFF. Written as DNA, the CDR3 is TGTGCCAGCAGCTACTTTGGGACTAGCACAAAGAATGAGCAGTTCTTC.

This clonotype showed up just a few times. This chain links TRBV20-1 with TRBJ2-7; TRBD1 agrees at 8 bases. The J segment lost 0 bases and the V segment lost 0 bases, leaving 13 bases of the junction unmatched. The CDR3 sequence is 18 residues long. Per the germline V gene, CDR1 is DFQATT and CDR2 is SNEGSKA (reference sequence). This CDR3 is CSARDRKGQGTSSYEQYF. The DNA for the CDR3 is TGCAGTGCTAGAGATCGCAAAGGACAGGGAACCAGCTCCTACGAGCAGTACTTC.

The CDR3 nucleotides are TGTGCCAGCCGCCGTACAGTGGCGTACGAGCAGTACTTC. Amino acids: CASRRTVAYEQYF. The chain carries TRBV6-1 and TRBJ2-7; D is unclear. This CDR3 contains 13 residues. V was trimmed by 8 bases and J by 4 bases, leaving 15 bases between them. From germline, CDR1 is MNHNS and CDR2 SASEGT.

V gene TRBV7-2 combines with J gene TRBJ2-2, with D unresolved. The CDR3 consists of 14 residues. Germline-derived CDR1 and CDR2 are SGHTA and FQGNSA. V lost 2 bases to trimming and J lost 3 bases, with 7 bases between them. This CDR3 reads CASSLPVHTGELFF. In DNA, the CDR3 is TGTGCCAGCAGCTTACCAGTACACACCGGGGAGCTGTTTTTT.

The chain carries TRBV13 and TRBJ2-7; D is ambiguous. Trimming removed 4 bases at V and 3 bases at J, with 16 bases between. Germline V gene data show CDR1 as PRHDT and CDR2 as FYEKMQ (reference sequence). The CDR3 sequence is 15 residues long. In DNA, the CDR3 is TGTGCCAGCAGCTATAGGTCGTACAGCTACTACGAGCAGTACGTC. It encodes CASSYRSYSYYEQYV.

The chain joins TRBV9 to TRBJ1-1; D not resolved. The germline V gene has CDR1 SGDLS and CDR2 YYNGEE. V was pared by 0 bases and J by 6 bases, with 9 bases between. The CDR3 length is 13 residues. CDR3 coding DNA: TGTGCCAGCAGCGTAGTAGGTGCCGCTGAAGCTTTCTTT. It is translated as CASSVVGAAEAFF.

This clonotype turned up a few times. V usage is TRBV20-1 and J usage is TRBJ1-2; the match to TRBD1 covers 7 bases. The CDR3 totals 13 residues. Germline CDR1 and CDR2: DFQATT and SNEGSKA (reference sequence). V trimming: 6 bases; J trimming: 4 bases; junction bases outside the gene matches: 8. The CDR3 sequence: CSAPGQTTYGYTF. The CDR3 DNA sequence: TGCAGTGCACCGGGACAGACGACCTATGGCTACACCTTC.

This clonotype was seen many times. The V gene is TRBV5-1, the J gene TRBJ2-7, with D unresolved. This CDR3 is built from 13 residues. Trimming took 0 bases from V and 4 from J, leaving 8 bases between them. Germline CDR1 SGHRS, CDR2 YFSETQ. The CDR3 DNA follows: TGCGCCAGCAGCTTGGAGGGCATGTACGAGCAGTACGTC. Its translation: CASSLEGMYEQYV.

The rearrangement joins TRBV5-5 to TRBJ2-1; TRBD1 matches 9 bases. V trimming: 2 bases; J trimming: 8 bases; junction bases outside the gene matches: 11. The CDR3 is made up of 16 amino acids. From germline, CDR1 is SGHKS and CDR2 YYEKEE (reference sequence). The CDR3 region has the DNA TGTGCCAGCAGCTTACCGCGGACAGGGGCTGGGGATGAGCAGTTCTTC. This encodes CASSLPRTGAGDEQFF.

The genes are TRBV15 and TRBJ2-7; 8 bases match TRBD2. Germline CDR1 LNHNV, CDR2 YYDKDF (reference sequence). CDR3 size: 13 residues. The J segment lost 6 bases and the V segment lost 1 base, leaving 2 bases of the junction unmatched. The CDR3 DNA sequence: TGTGCCACCAGCAGAGGACTAGCGAGCGAGCAGTACGTC. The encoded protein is CATSRGLASEQYV.

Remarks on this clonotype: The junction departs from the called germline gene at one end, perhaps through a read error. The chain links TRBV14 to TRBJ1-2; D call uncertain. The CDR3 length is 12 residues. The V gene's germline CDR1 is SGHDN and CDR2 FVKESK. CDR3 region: CANSPDTYGYTF. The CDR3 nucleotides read TGTGCCAACAGCCCTGACACCTATGGCTACACCTTC.

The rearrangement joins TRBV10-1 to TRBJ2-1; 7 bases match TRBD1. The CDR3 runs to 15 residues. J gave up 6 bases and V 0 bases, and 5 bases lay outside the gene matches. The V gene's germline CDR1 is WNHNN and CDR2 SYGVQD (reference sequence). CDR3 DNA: TGCGCCAGCAGTGAGTCCCGGACAGGCGTCAATGAGCAGTTCTTC. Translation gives CASSESRTGVNEQFF.